This T cell receptor beta chain was documented in a study of blood T cells in healthy people across ages. A J-beta primer mix and a sample-barcoded 5' primer were used in a second PCR of roughly 7 to 12 cycles. TCRdb independently ran MiXCR on the 5' RACE reads; one entry per CDR3 protein. The sample lists hundreds of thousands of distinct CDR3 sequences, roughly 24% occurring once. The V gene's germline CDR1 is MNHNS and CDR2 SASEGT. The CDR3 is made up of 12 amino acids. The V end was cut by 3 bases, the J end by 9 bases, with 9 bases between. The sample was also linked to a second study, of T cells of mothers and their children. As that study records: Donors were a few healthy Caucasian mothers and their six children. The study found slightly higher but non-significant overlap in related versus unrelated mother-child pairs.

The sequence was collected from a boy aged 10-17 years in good health. V and J are TRBV6-1 and TRBJ2-1; no reliable D call. The sequencing input was blood. The CDR3 region has the DNA TGTGCCAGCAGTGATAAACGGATTGAGCAGTTCTTC. It codes for CASSDKRIEQFF.